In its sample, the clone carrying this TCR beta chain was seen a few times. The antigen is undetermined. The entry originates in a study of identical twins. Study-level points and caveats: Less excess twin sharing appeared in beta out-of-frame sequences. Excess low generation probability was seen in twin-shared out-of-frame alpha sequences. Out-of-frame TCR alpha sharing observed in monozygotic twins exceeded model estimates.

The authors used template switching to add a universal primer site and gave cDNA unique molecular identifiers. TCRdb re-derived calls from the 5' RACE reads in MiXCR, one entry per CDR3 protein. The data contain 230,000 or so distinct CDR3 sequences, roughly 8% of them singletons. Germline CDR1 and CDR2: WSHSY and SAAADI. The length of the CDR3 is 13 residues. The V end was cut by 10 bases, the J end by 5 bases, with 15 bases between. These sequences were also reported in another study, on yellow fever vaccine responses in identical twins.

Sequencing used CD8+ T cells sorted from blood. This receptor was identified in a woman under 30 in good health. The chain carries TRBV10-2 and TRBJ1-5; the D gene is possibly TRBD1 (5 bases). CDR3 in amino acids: CATRGDGDQPQHF. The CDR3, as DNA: TGCGCCACCCGAGGGGACGGAGATCAGCCCCAGCATTTT.